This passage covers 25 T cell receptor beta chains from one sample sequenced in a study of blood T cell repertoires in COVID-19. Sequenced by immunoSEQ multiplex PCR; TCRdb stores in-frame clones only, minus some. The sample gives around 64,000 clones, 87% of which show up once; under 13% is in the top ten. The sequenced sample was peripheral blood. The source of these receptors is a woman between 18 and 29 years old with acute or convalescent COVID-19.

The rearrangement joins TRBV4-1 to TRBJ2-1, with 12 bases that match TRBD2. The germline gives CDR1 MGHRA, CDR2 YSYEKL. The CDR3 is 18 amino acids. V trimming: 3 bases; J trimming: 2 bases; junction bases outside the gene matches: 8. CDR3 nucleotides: TGCGCCAGCAGCCATATGGCGACTAGCGGGGGCACCTACAATGAGCAGTTCTTC. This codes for CASSHMATSGGTYNEQFF.

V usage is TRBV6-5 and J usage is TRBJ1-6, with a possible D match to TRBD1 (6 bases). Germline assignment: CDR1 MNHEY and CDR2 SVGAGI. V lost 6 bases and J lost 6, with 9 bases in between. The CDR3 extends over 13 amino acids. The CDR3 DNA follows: TGTGCCAGCAGCGACAGGTCTAATTCACCCCTCCACTTT. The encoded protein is CASSDRSNSPLHF.

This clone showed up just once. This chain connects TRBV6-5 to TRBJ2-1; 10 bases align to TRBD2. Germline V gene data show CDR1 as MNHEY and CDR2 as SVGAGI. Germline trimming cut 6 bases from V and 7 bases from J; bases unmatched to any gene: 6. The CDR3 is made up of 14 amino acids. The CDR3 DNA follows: TGTGCCAGCAGGGCCGGGACTAGCGCGAATGAGCAGTTCTTC. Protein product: CASRAGTSANEQFF.

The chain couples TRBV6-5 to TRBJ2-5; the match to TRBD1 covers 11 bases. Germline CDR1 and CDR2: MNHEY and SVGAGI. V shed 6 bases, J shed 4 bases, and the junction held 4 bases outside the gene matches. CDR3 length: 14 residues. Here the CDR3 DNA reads TGTGCCAGCAGCAACGGACAGGGGGCAGAGACCCAGTACTTC. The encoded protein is CASSNGQGAETQYF.

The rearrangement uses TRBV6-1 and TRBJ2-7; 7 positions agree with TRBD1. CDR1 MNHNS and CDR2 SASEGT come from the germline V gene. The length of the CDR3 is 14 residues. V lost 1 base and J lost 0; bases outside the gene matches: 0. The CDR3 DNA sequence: TGTGCCAGCAGTGAAGGGGACAGCTCCTACGAGCAGTACTTC. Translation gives CASSEGDSSYEQYF.

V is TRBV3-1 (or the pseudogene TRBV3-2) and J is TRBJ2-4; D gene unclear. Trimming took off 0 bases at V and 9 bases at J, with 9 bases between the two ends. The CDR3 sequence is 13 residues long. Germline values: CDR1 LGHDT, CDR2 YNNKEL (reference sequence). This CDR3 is CASSQDRPGIQYF. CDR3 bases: TGTGCCAGCAGCCAAGATCGTCCGGGCATTCAGTACTTC.

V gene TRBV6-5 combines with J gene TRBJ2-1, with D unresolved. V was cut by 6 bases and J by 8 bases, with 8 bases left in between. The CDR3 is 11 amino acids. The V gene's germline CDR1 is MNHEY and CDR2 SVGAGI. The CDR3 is CASRENYEQFF. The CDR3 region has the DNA TGTGCCAGCAGGGAGAATTATGAGCAGTTCTTC.

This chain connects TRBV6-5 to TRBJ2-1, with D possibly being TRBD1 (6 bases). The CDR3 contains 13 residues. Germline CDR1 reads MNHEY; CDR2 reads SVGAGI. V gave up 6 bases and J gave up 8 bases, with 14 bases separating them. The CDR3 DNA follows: TGTGCCAGCAGGCCCAGGGGCAGCGATGAGCAGTTCTTC. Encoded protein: CASRPRGSDEQFF.

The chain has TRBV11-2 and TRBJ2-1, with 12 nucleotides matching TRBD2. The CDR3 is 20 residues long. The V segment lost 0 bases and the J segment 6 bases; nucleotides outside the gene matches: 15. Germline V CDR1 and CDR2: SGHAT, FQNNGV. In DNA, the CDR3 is TGTGCCAGCAGCTTAGATGCGGTAGATACTAGCGGGGGGCGGGTCAATGAGCAGTTCTTC. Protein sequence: CASSLDAVDTSGGRVNEQFF.

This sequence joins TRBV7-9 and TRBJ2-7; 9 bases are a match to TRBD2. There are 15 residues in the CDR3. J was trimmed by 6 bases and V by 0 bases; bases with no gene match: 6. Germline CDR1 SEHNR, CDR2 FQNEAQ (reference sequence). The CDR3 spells CASSLASSGNLEQYF. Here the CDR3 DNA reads TGTGCCAGCAGCTTAGCGTCTAGCGGGAATCTCGAGCAGTACTTC.

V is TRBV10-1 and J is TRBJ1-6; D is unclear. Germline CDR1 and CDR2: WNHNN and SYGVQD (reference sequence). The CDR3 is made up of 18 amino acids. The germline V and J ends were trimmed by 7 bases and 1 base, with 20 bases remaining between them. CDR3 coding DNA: TGCGCCAGCATTTGCGGTCGGCAGCCTCGATCCTATAATTCACCCCTCCACTTT. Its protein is CASICGRQPRSYNSPLHF.

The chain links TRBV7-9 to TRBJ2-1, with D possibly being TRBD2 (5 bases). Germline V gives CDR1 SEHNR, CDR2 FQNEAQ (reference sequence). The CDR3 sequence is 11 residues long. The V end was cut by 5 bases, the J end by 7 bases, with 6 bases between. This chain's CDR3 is CASSTSNEQFF. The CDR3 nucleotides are TGTGCCAGCAGCACTAGTAATGAGCAGTTCTTC.

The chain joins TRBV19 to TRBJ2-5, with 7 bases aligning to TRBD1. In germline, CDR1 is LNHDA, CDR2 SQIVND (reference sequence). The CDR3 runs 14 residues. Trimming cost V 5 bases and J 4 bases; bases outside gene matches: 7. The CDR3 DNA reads TGTGCCAGTAGTGTTTACTCAGGGGGAGAGACCCAGTACTTC. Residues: CASSVYSGGETQYF.

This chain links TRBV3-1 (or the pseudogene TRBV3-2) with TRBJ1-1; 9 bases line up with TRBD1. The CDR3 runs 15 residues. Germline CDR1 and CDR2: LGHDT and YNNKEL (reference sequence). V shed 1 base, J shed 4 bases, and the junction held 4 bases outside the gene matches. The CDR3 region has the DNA TGTGCCAGCAGCCAAGCGGACAGGGGCGGCACTGAAGCTTTCTTT. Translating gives CASSQADRGGTEAFF.

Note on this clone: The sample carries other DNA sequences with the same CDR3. The CDR3 nucleotides are TGTGCCAGCAGTGAACAGGGGGAGGAGTACGAGCAGTACTTC. The encoded protein is CASSEQGEEYEQYF. The rearrangement uses TRBV2 and TRBJ2-7, with D possibly being TRBD1 (7 bases). Trimming removed 2 bases at V and 4 bases at J, with 12 bases between. Germline V gene data show CDR1 as SNHLY and CDR2 as FYNNEI. The CDR3 consists of 14 residues.

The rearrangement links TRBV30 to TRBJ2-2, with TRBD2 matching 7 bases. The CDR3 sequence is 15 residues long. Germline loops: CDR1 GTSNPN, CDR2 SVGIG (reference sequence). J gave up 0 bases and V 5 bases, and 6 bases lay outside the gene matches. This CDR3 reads CAWGLGGANTGELFF. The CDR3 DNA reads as TGTGCCTGGGGGCTTGGGGGGGCGAACACCGGGGAGCTGTTTTTT.

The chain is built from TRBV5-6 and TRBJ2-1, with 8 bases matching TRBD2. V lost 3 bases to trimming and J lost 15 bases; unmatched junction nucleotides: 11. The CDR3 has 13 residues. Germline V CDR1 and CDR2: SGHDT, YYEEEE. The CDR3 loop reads CASSSQVAGSRFF. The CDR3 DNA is TGTGCCAGCAGCTCGCAAGTAGCGGGATCTCGGTTCTTC.

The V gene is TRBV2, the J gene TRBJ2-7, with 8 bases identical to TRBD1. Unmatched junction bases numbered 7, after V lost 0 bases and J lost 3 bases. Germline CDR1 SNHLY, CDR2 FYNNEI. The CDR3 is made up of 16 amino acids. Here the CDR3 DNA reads TGTGCCAGCAGTGAAGCCCGAGGACAGGGAAACTACGAGCAGTACTTC. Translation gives CASSEARGQGNYEQYF.

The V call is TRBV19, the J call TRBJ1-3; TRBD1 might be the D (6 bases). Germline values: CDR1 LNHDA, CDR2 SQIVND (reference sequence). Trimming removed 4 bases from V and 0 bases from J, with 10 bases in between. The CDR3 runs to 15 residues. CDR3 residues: CASSTTGDSGNTIYF. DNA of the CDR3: TGTGCCAGTAGTACGACAGGTGACTCTGGAAACACCATATATTTT.

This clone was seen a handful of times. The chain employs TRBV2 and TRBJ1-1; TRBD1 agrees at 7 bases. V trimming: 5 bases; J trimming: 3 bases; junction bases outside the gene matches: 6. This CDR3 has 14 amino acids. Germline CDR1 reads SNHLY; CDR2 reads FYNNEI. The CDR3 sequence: CASSNQGDYTEAFF. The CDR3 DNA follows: TGTGCCAGCAGTAATCAGGGGGACTACACTGAAGCTTTCTTT. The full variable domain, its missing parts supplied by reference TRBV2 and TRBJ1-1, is EPEVTQTPSHQVTQMGQEVILRCVPISNHLYFYWYRQILGQKVEFLVSFYNNEISEKSEIFDDQFSVERPDGSNFTLKIRSTKLEDSAMYFCASSNQGDYTEAFFGQGTRLTVV.

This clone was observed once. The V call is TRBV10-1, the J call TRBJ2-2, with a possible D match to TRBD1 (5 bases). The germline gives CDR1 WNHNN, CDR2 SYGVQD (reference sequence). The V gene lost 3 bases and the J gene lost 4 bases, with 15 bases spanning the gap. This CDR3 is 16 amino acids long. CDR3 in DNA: TGCGCCAGCAGTGATGGACCGGTCCAGGGCACCGGGGAGCTGTTTTTT. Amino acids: CASSDGPVQGTGELFF.

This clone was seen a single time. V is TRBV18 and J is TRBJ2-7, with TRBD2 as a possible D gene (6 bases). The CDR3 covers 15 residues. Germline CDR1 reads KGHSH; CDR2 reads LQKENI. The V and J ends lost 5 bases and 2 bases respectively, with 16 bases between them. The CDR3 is CASSGRRDETYEQYF. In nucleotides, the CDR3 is TGTGCCAGCTCAGGACGGCGGGACGAAACCTACGAGCAGTACTTC.

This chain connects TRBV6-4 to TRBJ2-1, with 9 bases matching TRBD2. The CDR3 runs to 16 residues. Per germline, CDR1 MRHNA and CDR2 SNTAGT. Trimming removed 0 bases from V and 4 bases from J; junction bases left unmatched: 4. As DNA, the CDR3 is TGTGCCAGCAGTGACTCTGGCGGGAGGGGATACAATGAGCAGTTCTTC. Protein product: CASSDSGGRGYNEQFF.

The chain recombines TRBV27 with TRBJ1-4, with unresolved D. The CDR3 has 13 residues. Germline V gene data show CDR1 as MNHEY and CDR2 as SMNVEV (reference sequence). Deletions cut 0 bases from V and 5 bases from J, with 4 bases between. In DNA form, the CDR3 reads TGTGCCAGCAGTTTATCCAGGAATGAAAAACTGTTTTTT. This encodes CASSLSRNEKLFF.

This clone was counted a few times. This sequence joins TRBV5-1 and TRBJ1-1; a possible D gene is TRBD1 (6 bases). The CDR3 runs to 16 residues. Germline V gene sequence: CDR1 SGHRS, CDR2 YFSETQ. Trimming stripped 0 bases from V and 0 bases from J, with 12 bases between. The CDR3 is CASSLAGGGLNTEAFF. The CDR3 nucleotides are TGCGCCAGCAGCTTGGCGGGGGGCGGATTGAACACTGAAGCTTTCTTT.